These T cell receptor beta chains were read from a single sample in a study of T cells in Graves' hyperthyroidism and ophthalmopathy. TCRdb used MiXCR to reprocess the multiplex PCR reads, holding one entry per CDR3 protein. Of around 420,000 distinct CDR3 sequences in the sample, around 14% are singletons; the top ten hold approximately 8%. Sequencing was done on a sample of blood. Source of these receptors: a woman aged 18-29 years with Graves' hyperthyroidism. Both conserved end residues are trimmed from each CDR3. The order of the fields is J gene, V gene, CDR3 protein.

J: TRBJ1-3
V: TRBV2
CDR3: ASSESQGRAGNTIY

J: TRBJ2-4
V: TRBV28
CDR3: ASSSRTGIAKNIQY

J: TRBJ2-7
V: TRBV15
CDR3: ATSRALTASYEQY

J: TRBJ1-5
V: TRBV20-1
CDR3: SAGGGGNQPQH

J: TRBJ2-3
V: TRBV6-1
CDR3: ASSGRADTQY

J: TRBJ2-7
V: TRBV5-6
CDR3: ASSLANTAYEQY

J: TRBJ2-1
V: TRBV7-9
CDR3: ASSLQSAAYNEQF

J: TRBJ2-3
V: TRBV6-2/TRBV6-3
CDR3: ASRGHRGEGTDTQY

J: TRBJ2-1
V: TRBV11-3
CDR3: ASSGALGREQF

J: TRBJ2-2
V: TRBV11-2
CDR3: ASSRDTNTGELF

J: TRBJ1-2
V: TRBV11-2
CDR3: ASSETGVDGYT

J: TRBJ2-3
V: TRBV2
CDR3: ASSSHQGTSTDTQY

J: TRBJ2-7
V: TRBV12-3/TRBV12-4
CDR3: ASSLGSGRRDEQY

J: TRBJ1-5
V: TRBV10-3
CDR3: AIRQNSNQPQH

J: TRBJ2-7
V: TRBV3-1
CDR3: ASSRQRSYEQY

J: TRBJ2-7
V: TRBV12-3/TRBV12-4
CDR3: ASSAGPLDEQY

J: TRBJ2-2
V: TRBV28
CDR3: ASTPPTGFGELF